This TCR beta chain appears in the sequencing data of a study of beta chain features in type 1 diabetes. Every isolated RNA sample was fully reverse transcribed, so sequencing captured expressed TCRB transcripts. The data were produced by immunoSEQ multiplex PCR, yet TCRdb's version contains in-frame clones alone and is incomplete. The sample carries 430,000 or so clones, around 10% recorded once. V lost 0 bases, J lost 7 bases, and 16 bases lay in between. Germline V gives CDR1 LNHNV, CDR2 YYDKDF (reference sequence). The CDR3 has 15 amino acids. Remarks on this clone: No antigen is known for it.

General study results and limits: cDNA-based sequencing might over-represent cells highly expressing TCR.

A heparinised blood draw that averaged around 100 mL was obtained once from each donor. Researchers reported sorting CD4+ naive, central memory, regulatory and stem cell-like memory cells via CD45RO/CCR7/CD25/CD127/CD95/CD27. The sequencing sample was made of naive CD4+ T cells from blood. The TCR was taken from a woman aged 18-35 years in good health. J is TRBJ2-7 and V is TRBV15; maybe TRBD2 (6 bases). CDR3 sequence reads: CATSRDRAGLWEQYV. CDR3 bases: TGTGCCACCAGCAGAGATCGGGCGGGGCTTTGGGAGCAGTACGTC.